This note documents a single T cell receptor beta chain sequence. This clone's antigen is unknown. Base-call qualities are not available, and no considerably larger clone is one nucleotide away. The treatment or condition tag for this specimen amounts to: in vitro stimulation with specific CMV peptide epitopes to enrich CMV-specific T cells. Sequencing took place on an Illumina HiSeq 1500. The public reads were run again by TCRdb, first through fastp at Q25 and then through MiXCR, and only productive beta chains were kept. Rows are unified per CDR3 protein, each entry keeping the most common DNA and genes. This sample is represented by around 750,000 distinct CDR3 sequences; approximately 29% of them were singletons. Around 12% of the sample rests with the top ten. This specimen belongs to a study of T cell repertoires in cytomegalovirus infection (dated by TCRdb to the late 2010s). Some background on the complete study: Peptide stimulations targeted recently identified HLA-C-restricted CMV epitopes, whose presentation resists viral immunomodulation, together with well-studied HLA-B-restricted epitopes. Donor HLA type was relevant to the analysis, as public TCR beta signatures indicated carriage of CMV infection together with the matching HLA type. What the research found in general, with its limitations: Carriers of CMV infection plus the relevant HLA type were discriminated by the cumulative frequency of public TCR beta family members in the study cohort and in an independent roughly 340-donor cohort. The ex vivo response was dominated by HLA-C-restricted CMV-specific TCR beta clonotypes, and the single most frequent clonotype in two of eight donors was supplied by these HLA-C-restricted clonotypes.

Based on the germline V gene, the CDR1 and CDR2 sequences are MNHNS and SASEGT. Its CDR3 holds 16 amino acids, cysteine through phenylalanine. CDR3 DNA is the only sequence kept; it has 48 bases, read in frame from the first base. Trimming removed 5 bases from V and 2 bases from J; the gene matches leave 5 bases unexplained. The rearranged chain carries TRBV6-1 and TRBJ1-5, with 11 bases aligning to TRBD1. This specimen consisted of cultured CD8+ T cells from PBMCs, obtained from culture after CMV antigen stimulation. This TCR came from a human donor in good health (CMV status not recorded). Some clones in this sample may be carry-over from other donors' samples. The sequenced DNA: TGTGCCAGCAGTACGGACAGGGGGCATGGCAATCAGCCCCAGCATTTT. Its coded protein is CASSTDRGHGNQPQHF.